One sample yielded the 4 T cell receptor beta chains listed below, sequenced in a study of neurological immune-mediated disorders. TCRdb reanalysed the 5' RACE reads using MiXCR and keeps one entry per CDR3 protein. The sample has 110,000 or so distinct CDR3 sequences, roughly 3.1% seen once. The sample was PBMCs. The receptors were sampled from a woman between 25 and 40 years old with multiple sclerosis.

This clonotype has at least ten counts. This chain joins TRBV20-1 and TRBJ2-7; 7 nucleotides agree with TRBD1. This CDR3 is built from 12 residues. The ends lost 3 bases at V and 3 bases at J; junction bases unmatched: 2. Germline V lookup: CDR1 DFQATT, CDR2 SNEGSKA (reference sequence). CDR3 residues: CSARYRGYEQYF. The CDR3, as DNA: TGCAGTGCTAGGTACAGGGGCTACGAGCAGTACTTC.

This clonotype was seen ten or more times. V is TRBV11-2 and J is TRBJ2-3; D is undetermined. The CDR3 extends over 12 amino acids. The V gene's germline CDR1 is SGHAT and CDR2 FQNNGV. Trimming cost V 5 bases and J 0 bases, with 3 bases left between them. The CDR3 DNA reads as TGTGCCAGCAGCCAGAGCACAGATACGCAGTATTTT. It encodes CASSQSTDTQYF.

This clonotype was seen at least ten times. The V gene is TRBV5-6, the J gene TRBJ2-1; the D call may be TRBD1 or TRBD2 (6 bases each). Trimming took 3 bases from V and 6 from J, leaving 16 bases between them. There are 15 residues in the CDR3. Germline assignment: CDR1 SGHDT and CDR2 YYEEEE. The CDR3 DNA sequence: TGTGCCAGCAGCTCAGTGGGGGGCACTCTCAATGAGCAGTTCTTC. This translates into CASSSVGGTLNEQFF.

This clonotype was seen repeatedly, ten times or more. DNA for the CDR3: TGCGCCAGCAGCCAAGATTTCCGGGGCAACACTGAAGCTTTCTTT. Its protein product is CASSQDFRGNTEAFF. V is TRBV4-1 and J is TRBJ1-1; D is perhaps TRBD1 (5 bases). CDR3 size: 15 residues. The ends were cut back, 0 bases at V and 2 bases at J, with 10 bases in the middle. Germline CDR1 reads MGHRA; CDR2 reads YSYEKL.